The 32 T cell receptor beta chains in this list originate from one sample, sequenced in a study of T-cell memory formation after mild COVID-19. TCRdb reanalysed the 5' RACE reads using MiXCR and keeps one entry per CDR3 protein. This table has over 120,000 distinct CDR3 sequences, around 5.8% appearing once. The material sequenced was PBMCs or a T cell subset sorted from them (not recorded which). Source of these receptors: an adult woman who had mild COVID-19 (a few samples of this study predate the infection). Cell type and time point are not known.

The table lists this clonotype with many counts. The CDR3 region is CASSHRGRLSYEQYF. Here the CDR3 DNA reads TGTGCCAGCAGTCACCGGGGCCGTCTCTCCTACGAGCAGTACTTC. The V gene is TRBV12-3 or TRBV12-4, the J gene TRBJ2-7, with D possibly being TRBD1 or TRBD2 (5 bases each). The CDR3 contains 15 residues. The V gene lost 5 bases and the J gene lost 0 bases, with 14 bases spanning the gap.

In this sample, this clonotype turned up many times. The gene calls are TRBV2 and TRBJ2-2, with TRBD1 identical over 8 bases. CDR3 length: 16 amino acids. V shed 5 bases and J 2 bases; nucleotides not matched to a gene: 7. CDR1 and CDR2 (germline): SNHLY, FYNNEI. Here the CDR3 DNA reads TGTGCCAGCAGTTTTCAGGGGGCCCGTAACACCGGGGAGCTGTTTTTT. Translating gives CASSFQGARNTGELFF.

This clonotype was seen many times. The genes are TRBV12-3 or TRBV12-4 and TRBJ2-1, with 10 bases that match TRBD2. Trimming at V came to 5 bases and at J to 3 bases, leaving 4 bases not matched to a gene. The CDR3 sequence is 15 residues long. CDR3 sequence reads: CASSASGGGYNEQFF. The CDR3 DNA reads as TGTGCCAGCAGTGCTAGCGGGGGCGGCTACAATGAGCAGTTCTTC.

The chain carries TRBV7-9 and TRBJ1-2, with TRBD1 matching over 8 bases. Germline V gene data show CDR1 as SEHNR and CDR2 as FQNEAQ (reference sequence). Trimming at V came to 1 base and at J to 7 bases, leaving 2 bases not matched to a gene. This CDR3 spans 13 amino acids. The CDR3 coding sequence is TGTGCCAGCAGCTTAGAGACAGGGGTTGGCTACACCTTC. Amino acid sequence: CASSLETGVGYTF.

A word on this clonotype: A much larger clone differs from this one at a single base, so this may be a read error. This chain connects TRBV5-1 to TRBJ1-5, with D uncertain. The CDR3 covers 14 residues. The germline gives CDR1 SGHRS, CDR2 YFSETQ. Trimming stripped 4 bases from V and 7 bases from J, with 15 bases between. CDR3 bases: TGCGCCAGCAGCAATGGACGGGGAGACCAGCCCCAGCATTTT. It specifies CASSNGRGDQPQHF.

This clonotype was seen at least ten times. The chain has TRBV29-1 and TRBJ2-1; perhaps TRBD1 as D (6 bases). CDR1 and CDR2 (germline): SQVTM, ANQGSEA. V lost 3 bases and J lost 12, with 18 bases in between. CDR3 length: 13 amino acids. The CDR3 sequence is CSVEGHRGFVQFF. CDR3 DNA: TGCAGCGTTGAGGGACACCGCGGGTTTGTGCAGTTCTTC.

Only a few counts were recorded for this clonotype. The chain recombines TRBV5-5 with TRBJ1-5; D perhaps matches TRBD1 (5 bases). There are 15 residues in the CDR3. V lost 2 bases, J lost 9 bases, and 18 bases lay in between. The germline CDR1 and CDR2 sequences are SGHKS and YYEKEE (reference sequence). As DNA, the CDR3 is TGTGCCAGCAGCTTATACCGGGACTCCCCCAGGCCCCAGCATTTT. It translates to CASSLYRDSPRPQHF.

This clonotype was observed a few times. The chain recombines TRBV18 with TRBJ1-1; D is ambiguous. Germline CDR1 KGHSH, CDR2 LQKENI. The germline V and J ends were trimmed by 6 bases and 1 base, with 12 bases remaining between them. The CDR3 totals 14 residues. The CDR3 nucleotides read TGTGCCAGCTCCTACTTGACACCGAACACTGAAGCTTTCTTT. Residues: CASSYLTPNTEAFF.

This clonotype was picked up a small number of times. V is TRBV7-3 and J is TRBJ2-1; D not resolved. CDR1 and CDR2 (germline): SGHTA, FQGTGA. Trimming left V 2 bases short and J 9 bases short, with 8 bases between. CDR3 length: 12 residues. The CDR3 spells CASSLEVSEQFF. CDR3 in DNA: TGTGCCAGCAGCTTAGAAGTAAGTGAGCAGTTCTTC.

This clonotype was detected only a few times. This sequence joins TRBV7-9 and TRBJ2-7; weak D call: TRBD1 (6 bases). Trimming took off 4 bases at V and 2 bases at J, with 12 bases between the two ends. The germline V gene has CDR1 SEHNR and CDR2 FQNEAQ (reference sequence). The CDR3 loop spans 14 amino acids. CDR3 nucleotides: TGTGCCAGCAGCTCCCGGACAGCCCCCTACGAGCAGTACTTC. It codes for CASSSRTAPYEQYF.

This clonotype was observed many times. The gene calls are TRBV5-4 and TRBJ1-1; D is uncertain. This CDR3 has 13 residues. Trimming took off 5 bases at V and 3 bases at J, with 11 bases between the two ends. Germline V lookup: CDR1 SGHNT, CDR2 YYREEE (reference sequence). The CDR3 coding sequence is TGTGCCAGCAGTCCGACCAGTTACACTGAAGCTTTCTTT. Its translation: CASSPTSYTEAFF.

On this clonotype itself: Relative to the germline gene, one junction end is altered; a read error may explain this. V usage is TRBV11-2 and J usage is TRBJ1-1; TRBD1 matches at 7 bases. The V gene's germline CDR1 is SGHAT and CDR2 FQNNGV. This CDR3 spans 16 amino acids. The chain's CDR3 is CDSSARGGRGDTEAFF. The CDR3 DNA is TGTGACAGCAGCGCCCGAGGGGGCCGGGGGGACACTGAAGCTTTCTTT.

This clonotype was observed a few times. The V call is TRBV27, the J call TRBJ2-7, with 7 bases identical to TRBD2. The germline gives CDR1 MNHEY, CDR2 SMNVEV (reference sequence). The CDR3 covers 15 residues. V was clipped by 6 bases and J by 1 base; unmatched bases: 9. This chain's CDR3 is CASSLGTSASYEQYF. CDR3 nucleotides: TGTGCCAGCAGCCTCGGTACTAGCGCGTCCTACGAGCAGTACTTC.

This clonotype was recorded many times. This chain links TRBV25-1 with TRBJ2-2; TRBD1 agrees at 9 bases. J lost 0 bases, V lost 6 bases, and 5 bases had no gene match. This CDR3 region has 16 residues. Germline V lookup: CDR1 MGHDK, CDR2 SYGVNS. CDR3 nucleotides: TGTGCCAGCAGGGGACAGGGATTAGCGAACACCGGGGAGCTGTTTTTT. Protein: CASRGQGLANTGELFF. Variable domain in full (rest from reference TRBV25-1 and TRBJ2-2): EADIYQTPRYLVIGTGKKITLECSQTMGHDKMYWYQQDPGMELHLIHYSYGVNSTEKGDLSSESTVSRIRTEHFPLTLESARPSHTSQYLCASRGQGLANTGELFFGEGSRLTVL.

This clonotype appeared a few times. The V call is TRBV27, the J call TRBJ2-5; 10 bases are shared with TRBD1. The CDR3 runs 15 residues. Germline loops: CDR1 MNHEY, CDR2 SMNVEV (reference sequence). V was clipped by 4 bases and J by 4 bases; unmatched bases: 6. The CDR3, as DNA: TGTGCCAGCAGTTCGCACCGGGACAGGGGAGAGACCCAGTACTTC. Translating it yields CASSSHRDRGETQYF.

The DNA of the CDR3 is TGTGCCAGCAGTTTTGAGGAGGATCAGCCCCAGCATTTT. This translates into CASSFEEDQPQHF. The chain uses TRBV12-3 or TRBV12-4 and TRBJ1-5, with D uncertain. V lost 3 bases and J 5 bases, leaving 8 bases between the germline ends. This CDR3 spans 13 amino acids.

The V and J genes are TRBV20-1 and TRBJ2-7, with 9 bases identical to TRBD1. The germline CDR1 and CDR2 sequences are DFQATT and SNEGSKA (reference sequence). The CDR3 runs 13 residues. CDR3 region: CSASWTGAYEQYF. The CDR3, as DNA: TGCAGCGCCTCCTGGACAGGGGCTTACGAGCAGTACTTC.

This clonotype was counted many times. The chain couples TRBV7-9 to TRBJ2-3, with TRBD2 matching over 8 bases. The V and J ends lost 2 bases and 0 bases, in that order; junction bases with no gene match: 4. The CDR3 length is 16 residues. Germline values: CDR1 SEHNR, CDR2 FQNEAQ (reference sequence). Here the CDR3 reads CASSLWREVSTDTQYF. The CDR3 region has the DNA TGTGCCAGCAGCTTATGGCGGGAGGTTAGCACAGATACGCAGTATTTT.

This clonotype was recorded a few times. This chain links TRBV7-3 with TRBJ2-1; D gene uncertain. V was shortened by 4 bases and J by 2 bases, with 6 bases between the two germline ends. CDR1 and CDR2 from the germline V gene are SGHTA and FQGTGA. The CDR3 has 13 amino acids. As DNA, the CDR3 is TGTGCCAGCAGCTCCCCAACCTACAATGAGCAGTTCTTC. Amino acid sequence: CASSSPTYNEQFF.

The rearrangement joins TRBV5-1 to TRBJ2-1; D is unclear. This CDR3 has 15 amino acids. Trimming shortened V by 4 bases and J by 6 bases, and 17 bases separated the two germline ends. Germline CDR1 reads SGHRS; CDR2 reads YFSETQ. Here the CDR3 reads CASSPQSEVGNEQFF. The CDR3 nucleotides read TGCGCCAGCAGCCCCCAGTCAGAGGTGGGCAATGAGCAGTTCTTC.

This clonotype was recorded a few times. CDR3 sequence: CASSFSAGGPSQEQYF. The CDR3 region has the DNA TGTGCCAGCAGCTTCTCCGCGGGAGGGCCCTCGCAGGAGCAGTACTTC. This chain connects TRBV7-2 to TRBJ2-7; 9 nucleotides match TRBD2. This CDR3 contains 16 residues. The trim removed 3 bases at V and 7 bases at J, leaving 13 bases unmatched. Looked up from germline, CDR1 is SGHTA and CDR2 is FQGNSA.

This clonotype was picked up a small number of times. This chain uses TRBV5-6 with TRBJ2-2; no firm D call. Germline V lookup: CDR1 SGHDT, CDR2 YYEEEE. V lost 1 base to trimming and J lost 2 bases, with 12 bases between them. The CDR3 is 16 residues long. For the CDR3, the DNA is TGTGCCAGCAGCTTGTGGATTTTACTCAACACCGGGGAGCTGTTTTTT. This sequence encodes CASSLWILLNTGELFF.

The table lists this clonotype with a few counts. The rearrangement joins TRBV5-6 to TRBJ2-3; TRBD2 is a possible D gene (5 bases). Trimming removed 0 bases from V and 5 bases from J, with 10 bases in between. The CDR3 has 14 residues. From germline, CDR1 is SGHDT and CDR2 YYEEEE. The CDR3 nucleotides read TGTGCCAGCAGCTTGGGGACTCATCTAGATACGCAGTATTTT. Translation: CASSLGTHLDTQYF.

This chain's CDR3 is CASSRGGGEDEQYF. CDR3 DNA sequence: TGTGCCAGCAGCCGCGGGGGCGGGGAGGACGAGCAGTACTTC. V usage is TRBV7-2 and J usage is TRBJ2-7; maybe TRBD2 (7 bases). Trimming took off 5 bases at V and 5 bases at J, with 16 bases between the two ends. The germline V gene has CDR1 SGHTA and CDR2 FQGNSA. The CDR3 contains 14 residues.

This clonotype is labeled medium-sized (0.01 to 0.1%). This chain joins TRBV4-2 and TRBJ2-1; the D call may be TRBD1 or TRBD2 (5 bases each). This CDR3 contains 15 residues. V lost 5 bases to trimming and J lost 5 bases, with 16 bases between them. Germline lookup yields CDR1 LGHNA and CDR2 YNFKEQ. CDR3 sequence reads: CASSNRDQRDNEQFF. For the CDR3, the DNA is TGTGCCAGCAGCAACCGGGACCAGAGGGACAATGAGCAGTTCTTC.

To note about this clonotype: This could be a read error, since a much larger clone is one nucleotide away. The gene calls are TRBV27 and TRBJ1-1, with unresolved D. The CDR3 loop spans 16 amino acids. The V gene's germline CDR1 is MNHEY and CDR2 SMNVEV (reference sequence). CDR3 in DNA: TGTGCCAGCAGTTTATTCCAACCTACACTGAACACTGAAGCTTTATTT. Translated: CASSLFQPTLNTEALF.

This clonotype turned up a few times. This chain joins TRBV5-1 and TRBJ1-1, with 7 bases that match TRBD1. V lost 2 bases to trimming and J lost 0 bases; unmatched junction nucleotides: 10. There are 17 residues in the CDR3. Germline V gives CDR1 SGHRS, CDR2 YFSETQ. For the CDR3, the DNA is TGCGCCAGCAGCTTCGATGGACAGGACCCCATGAACACTGAAGCTTTCTTT. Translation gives CASSFDGQDPMNTEAFF. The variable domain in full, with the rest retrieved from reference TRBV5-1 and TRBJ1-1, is KAGVTQTPRYLIKTRGQQVTLSCSPISGHRSVSWYQQTPGQGLQFLFEYFSETQRNKGNFPGRFSGRQFSNSRSEMNVSTLELGDSALYLCASSFDGQDPMNTEAFFGQGTRLTVV.

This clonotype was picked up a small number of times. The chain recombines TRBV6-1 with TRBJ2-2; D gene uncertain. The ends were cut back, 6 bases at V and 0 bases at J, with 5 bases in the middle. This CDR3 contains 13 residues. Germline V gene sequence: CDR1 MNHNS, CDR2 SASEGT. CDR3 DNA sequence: TGTGCCAGCAGGGACCCGAACACCGGGGAGCTGTTTTTT. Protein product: CASRDPNTGELFF.

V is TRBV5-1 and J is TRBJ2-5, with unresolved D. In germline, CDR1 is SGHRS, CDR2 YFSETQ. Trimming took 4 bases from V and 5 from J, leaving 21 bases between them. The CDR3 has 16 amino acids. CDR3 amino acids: CASSPGLNSAMETQYF. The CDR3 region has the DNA TGCGCCAGCAGCCCCGGGCTAAATTCAGCCATGGAGACCCAGTACTTC.

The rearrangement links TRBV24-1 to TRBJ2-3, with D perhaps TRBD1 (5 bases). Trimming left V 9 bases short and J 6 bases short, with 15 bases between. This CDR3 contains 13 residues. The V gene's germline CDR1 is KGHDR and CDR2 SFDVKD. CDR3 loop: CATGIQGADTQYF. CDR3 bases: TGTGCCACCGGGATCCAGGGTGCGGATACGCAGTATTTT.

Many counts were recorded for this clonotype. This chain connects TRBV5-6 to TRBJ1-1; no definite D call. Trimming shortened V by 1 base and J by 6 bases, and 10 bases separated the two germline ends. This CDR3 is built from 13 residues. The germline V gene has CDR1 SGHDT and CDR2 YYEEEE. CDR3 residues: CASSLSPEPEAFF. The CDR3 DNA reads TGTGCCAGCAGCTTGAGCCCGGAGCCTGAAGCTTTCTTT.

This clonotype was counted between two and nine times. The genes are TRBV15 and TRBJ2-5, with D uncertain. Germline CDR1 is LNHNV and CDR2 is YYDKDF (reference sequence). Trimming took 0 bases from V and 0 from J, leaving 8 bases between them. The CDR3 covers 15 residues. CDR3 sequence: CATSRDQTYQETQYF. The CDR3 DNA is TGTGCCACCAGCAGAGATCAGACATACCAAGAGACCCAGTACTTC.